Below, one T cell receptor beta chain is given with its context. Its matching antigen is unknown. Germline CDR1 is MNHEY and CDR2 is SMNVEV (reference sequence). V gave up 3 bases and J gave up 5 bases; unmatched junction bases: 2. The CDR3 is 13 amino acids. These data are taken from a study of cytomegalovirus exposure and HLA in healthy donors. Study-wide results and limits: The authors confirmed in vitro that three CMV-associated chains were specific for CMV antigens.

The method was immunoSEQ multiplex PCR; TCRdb's version includes in-frame clones alone and lacks a portion of them. The repertoire holds 190,000 or so clones, with around 81% as singletons. The donors formed part of the roughly 110-subject validation cohort, distinct from the roughly 600-subject first cohort. This clonotype was sampled from a woman younger than 35 in good health and CMV-seropositive. The V gene is TRBV27, the J gene TRBJ1-2; 8 nucleotides match TRBD1. What was sequenced was PBMCs. CDR3 nucleotides: TGTGCCAGCAGTTTTGGACAGGGATATGGCTACACCTTC. It translates to CASSFGQGYGYTF.